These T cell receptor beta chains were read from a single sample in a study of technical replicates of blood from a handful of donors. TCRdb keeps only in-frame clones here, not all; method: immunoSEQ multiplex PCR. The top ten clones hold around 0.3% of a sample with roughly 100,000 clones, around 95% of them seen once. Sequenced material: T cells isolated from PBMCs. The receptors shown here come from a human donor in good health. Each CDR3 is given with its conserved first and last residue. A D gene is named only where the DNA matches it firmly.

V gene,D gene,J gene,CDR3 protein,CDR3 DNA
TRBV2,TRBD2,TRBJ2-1,CASSSLAGYLNEQFF,TGTGCCAGCAGCAGCCTAGCGGGATATTTGAATGAGCAGTTCTTC
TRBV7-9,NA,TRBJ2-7,CASSLGRDTHEQYF,TGTGCCAGCAGCTTAGGCCGGGACACGCACGAGCAGTACTTC
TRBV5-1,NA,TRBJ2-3,CASSFSGGTSTDTQYF,TGCGCCAGCAGCTTTAGTGGGGGGACCTCCACAGATACGCAGTATTTT
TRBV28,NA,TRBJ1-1,CASYKQNTEAFF,TGTGCCAGCTACAAACAGAACACTGAAGCTTTCTTT
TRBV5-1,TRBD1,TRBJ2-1,CASSYREDRAREQFF,TGCGCCAGCAGCTACCGTGAAGACAGGGCCCGGGAGCAGTTCTTC
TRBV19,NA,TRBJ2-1,CASSPVAFYNEQFF,TGTGCCAGTAGTCCGGTAGCGTTTTACAATGAGCAGTTCTTC
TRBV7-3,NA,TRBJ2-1,CASSLGGAYEQFF,TGTGCCAGCAGCTTAGGGGGGGCCTATGAGCAGTTCTTC
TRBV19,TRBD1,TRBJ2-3,CASSSERTGGWADTQYF,TGTGCCAGTAGTTCCGAACGAACAGGGGGCTGGGCAGATACGCAGTATTTT
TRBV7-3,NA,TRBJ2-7,CASSLGRGSSYEQYF,TGTGCCAGCAGCTTGGGGCGGGGCTCCTCCTACGAGCAGTACTTC
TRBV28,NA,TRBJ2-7,CASSFRQGGEEQYF,TGTGCCAGCAGTTTTCGGCAGGGGGGAGAGGAGCAGTACTTC